Included here is one T cell receptor beta chain sequence, with context. This specimen comes from a study of cytotoxic CD8 clonotypes in ibrutinib-treated CLL. Assay: immunoSEQ multiplex PCR; the TCRdb copy retains only in-frame clones and omits some. The table has 60,000 to 75,000 clones, 90% seen once. In germline, CDR1 is MNHNY, CDR2 SVGAGI (reference sequence). The germline V and J ends were trimmed by 2 bases and 8 bases, with 15 bases remaining between them. The CDR3 covers 15 residues. The sequences come from PBMCs, collected after 12 months of ibrutinib treatment. The chain joins TRBV6-6 to TRBJ1-4; a weak D match, TRBD1 (5 bases). The TCR sequence derives from a human donor with chronic lymphocytic leukemia. The CDR3 DNA follows: TGTGCCAGCAGTTACACGGGGGAGGGTCGGGAAAAACTGTTTTTT. As protein: CASSYTGEGREKLFF.